This note documents a single TCR beta chain sequence. No antigen is known for it. This sample was included in a study of radiotherapy plus CTLA-4 blockade in lung cancer. At the level of the study: Objective responses were documented in 15% to 20% of patients, with disease control in about 28%.

Sequencing was performed with immunoSEQ multiplex PCR; in TCRdb, only in-frame clones are kept and a portion is missing. Of approximately 60,000 clones in the sample, approximately 75% were seen once. Notes on the study in general: There was expansion of tumor-derived TCR clones in blood after radiotherapy plus ipilimumab.

The germline CDR1 and CDR2 sequences are MNHNY and SVGAGI (reference sequence). CDR3 length: 11 amino acids. Trimming left V 5 bases short and J 13 bases short, with 12 bases between. The receptor was isolated from a human donor with non-small cell lung cancer who had a complete response to radiotherapy plus ipilimumab. The rearrangement joins TRBV6-6 to TRBJ2-1, with D perhaps being TRBD1 or TRBD2 (5 bases each). The sequences come from peripheral blood, collected from a patient treated with radiotherapy plus ipilimumab. CDR3 sequence: CASSPGRAQFF. CDR3 nucleotides: TGTGCCAGCAGTCCAGGGCGGGCTCAGTTCTTC.